A selection of T cell receptor beta chains follows, all from one sample in a study of identical twins. TCRdb called the 5' RACE reads again in MiXCR, with one record for every CDR3 protein. The table shows approximately 220,000 distinct CDR3 sequences, with 7% to 8.5% occurring only once. The same sample was also used in a study of yellow fever vaccine responses in identical twins.

Sequenced sample: CD8+ T cells sorted from blood. These receptors originate from a woman under 30 in good health. CDR3s include the opening cysteine and the closing phenylalanine or tryptophan. The D gene is left open where the match is weak.

CDR3 protein,V gene,J gene,D gene
CATSLTGKSYNEQFF,TRBV24-1,TRBJ2-1,-
CSVEWASGTQDEQFF,TRBV29-1,TRBJ2-1,TRBD2
CASIKRTSGSSYNEQFF,TRBV2,TRBJ2-1,TRBD2
CASSFVVGGAEAFF,TRBV27,TRBJ1-1,-
CASSSPTGYGYTF,TRBV12-3/TRBV12-4,TRBJ1-2,-
CSVVGVSGDYEQYF,TRBV29-1,TRBJ2-7,-
CASSVGQGQETQYF,TRBV9,TRBJ2-5,TRBD1
CATSRDRWTGNTGELFF,TRBV15,TRBJ2-2,TRBD1
CASSQGTGIDEQYF,TRBV3-1,TRBJ2-7,TRBD1
CASSPRAAFPYEQYF,TRBV28,TRBJ2-7,-
CASSPGTYSNQPQHF,TRBV6-1,TRBJ1-5,-
CSARSGGANVLTF,TRBV20-1,TRBJ2-6,-
CASSLVATEPFYEQYF,TRBV28,TRBJ2-7,-
CASSFAWTDTQYF,TRBV11-2,TRBJ2-3,-
CATSRVGPNTDQPQHF,TRBV15,TRBJ1-5,-
CASSEAMGGTPGVDTQYF,TRBV12-3/TRBV12-4,TRBJ2-3,TRBD2
CASSSLQGASGNEQFF,TRBV27,TRBJ2-1,-
CASSLGNHPIADTQYF,TRBV3-1,TRBJ2-3,-
CASSFPVPFF,TRBV12-3/TRBV12-4,TRBJ2-1,-
CASSPRGGPDYEQYF,TRBV27,TRBJ2-7,-
CAITRGVSTEAFF,TRBV2,TRBJ1-1,-
CASSPGTRTDTQYF,TRBV28,TRBJ2-3,TRBD2
CATRRQQTYNEQFF,TRBV27,TRBJ2-1,-
CSAEGQNYEQYF,TRBV29-1,TRBJ2-7,-
CASGGDSVYEQYF,TRBV3-1,TRBJ2-7,TRBD2
CASSLVVTPNVEQFF,TRBV12-3/TRBV12-4,TRBJ2-1,-
CASSEGLAADHEQYF,TRBV2,TRBJ2-7,TRBD2
CASSSGRDSCTF,TRBV12-3/TRBV12-4,TRBJ1-2,-
CASSLEAGGSTDTQYF,TRBV7-2,TRBJ2-3,TRBD2
CSARDFAAKAHEQYF,TRBV20-1,TRBJ2-7,-
CASGLEGSGETQYF,TRBV7-3,TRBJ2-5,-
CATSTDTPSYEQYF,TRBV15,TRBJ2-7,-
CASSLAEISYNEQFF,TRBV28,TRBJ2-1,-
CSVVGGTYNEQFF,TRBV29-1,TRBJ2-1,-
CASSLGGTSGYNEQFF,TRBV7-8,TRBJ2-1,TRBD2
CASSLVGRGPGELFF,TRBV28,TRBJ2-2,-
CASSPPTGSNEQFF,TRBV9,TRBJ2-1,-
CASSRGQDYGYTF,TRBV7-9,TRBJ1-2,TRBD1
CSAVNTEAFF,TRBV20-1,TRBJ1-1,-
CASSPHTQASGRTSYNEQFF,TRBV11-1,TRBJ2-1,TRBD2
CATSDRSTSASFYYEQYF,TRBV24-1,TRBJ2-7,TRBD2
CSASALSWNTEAFF,TRBV20-1,TRBJ1-1,-
CASSLTYTTDTQYF,TRBV5-1,TRBJ2-3,-
CASSQAGDTQYF,TRBV4-1,TRBJ2-3,-
CASSSSGGTDTQYF,TRBV12-3/TRBV12-4,TRBJ2-3,TRBD2
CASSGRGLPNTEAFF,TRBV4-1,TRBJ1-1,-
CASSLGPGTQPQHF,TRBV7-9,TRBJ1-5,-
CASSLGQGIDEQFF,TRBV2,TRBJ2-1,TRBD1
CASRKPGMGSQETQYF,TRBV11-2,TRBJ2-5,-
CASSLTSGGSYNEQFF,TRBV11-2,TRBJ2-1,TRBD2